This T cell receptor (beta chain) was retrieved from a study of spatial heterogeneity in lung cancer. Overall study context: Patients with untreated early-stage non-small cell lung cancer, numbering more than 55, were the donors. Taken at a median of about two years after resection, follow-up PBMC samples underwent sequencing when available. Study outcomes and limitations: At resection, ubiquitous expanded tumor TCRs appeared in blood more than at follow-up.

TCRdb reprocessed the 5' RACE reads with MiXCR, giving one entry per CDR3 protein. This sample has about 120,000 distinct CDR3 sequences, with 12% found just once. This CDR3 has 15 residues. With 6 bases removed from V and 10 bases from J, the gap between germline ends came to 22 bases. Per the germline V gene, CDR1 is MDHEN and CDR2 is SYDVKM. As to time point: blood at routine non-recurrence follow-up after resection. Whole RNA, isolated from tumor, nontumor lung or frozen PBMC, was sequenced without prior sorting. In this sample, this clonotype turned up many times. Its antigen is not known. V gene TRBV28 combines with J gene TRBJ2-1, with D possibly being TRBD2 (7 bases). The receptor was isolated from a male donor with early-stage non-small cell lung cancer. The sequencing here drew on PBMCs, taken at follow-up. The CDR3 DNA sequence: TGTGCCAGCAGCCCCTCGAGGGGGGGGCGCGGGGAGCAGTTCTTC. Translating gives CASSPSRGGRGEQFF.